The 2 T cell receptor beta chains below come from one sample, sequenced in a study of vaccination and CD4 T cells after COVID-19. No cognate antigen is known for these TCRs. Treatment of the sample: roughly 11-day PBMC culture with coronavirus spike peptide pools or control peptides (ViraFEST assay). CD4+ T cells that had been cultured provided DNA sequenced with the Oncomine TCR Beta short-read assay. TCRdb itself ran the PCR reads through MiXCR, one entry per CDR3 protein. The repertoire has under 20,000 distinct CDR3 sequences, 80% to 85% of them found once; the top ten carry about a sixth. Sequenced here: CD4+ T cells from blood, cultured in vitro, sampled after SARS-CoV-2 vaccination. Receptors originate from a human donor who received a COVID-19 vaccine.

The chain combines TRBV2 with TRBJ1-1; no reliable D call. Germline V lookup: CDR1 SNHLY, CDR2 FYNNEI. The CDR3 contains 13 residues. With 7 bases removed from V and 0 bases from J, the gap between germline ends came to 9 bases. The CDR3 nucleotides read TGTGCCAGCATGCCCGACTTGAACACTGAAGCTTTCTTT. Translated: CASMPDLNTEAFF.

The rearrangement joins TRBV12-3 or TRBV12-4 to TRBJ2-5; the match to TRBD2 covers 7 bases. The CDR3 runs 15 residues. Trimming cost V 3 bases and J 1 base; bases outside gene matches: 5. This chain's CDR3 is CASSFGTGGQETQYF. DNA of the CDR3: TGTGCCAGCAGTTTCGGAACGGGGGGCCAAGAGACCCAGTACTTC.